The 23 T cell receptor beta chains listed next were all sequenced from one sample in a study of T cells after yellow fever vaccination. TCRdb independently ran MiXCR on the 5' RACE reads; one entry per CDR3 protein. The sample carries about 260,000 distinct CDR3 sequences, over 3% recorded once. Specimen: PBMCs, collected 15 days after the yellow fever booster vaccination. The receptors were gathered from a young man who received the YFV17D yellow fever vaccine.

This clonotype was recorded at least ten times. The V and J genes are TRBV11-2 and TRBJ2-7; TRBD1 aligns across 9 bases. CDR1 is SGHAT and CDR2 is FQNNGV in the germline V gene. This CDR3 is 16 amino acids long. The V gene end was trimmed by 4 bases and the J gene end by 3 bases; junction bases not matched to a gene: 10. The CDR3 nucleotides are TGTGCCAGCAGCTGGGACAGGGCAAGTGGCGGCTACGAGCAGTACTTC. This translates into CASSWDRASGGYEQYF.

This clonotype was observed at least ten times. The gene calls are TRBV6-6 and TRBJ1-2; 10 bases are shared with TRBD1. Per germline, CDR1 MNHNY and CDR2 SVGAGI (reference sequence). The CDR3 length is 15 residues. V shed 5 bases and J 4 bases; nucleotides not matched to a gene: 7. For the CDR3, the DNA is TGTGCCAGCAGTACCGGGACAGGGGAGGGCTATGGCTACACCTTC. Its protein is CASSTGTGEGYGYTF.

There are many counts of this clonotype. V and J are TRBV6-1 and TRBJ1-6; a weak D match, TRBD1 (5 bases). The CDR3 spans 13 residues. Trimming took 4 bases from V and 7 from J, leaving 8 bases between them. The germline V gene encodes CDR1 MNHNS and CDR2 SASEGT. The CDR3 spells CASSAGPNSPLHF. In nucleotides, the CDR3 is TGTGCCAGCAGTGCAGGGCCGAATTCACCCCTCCACTTT.

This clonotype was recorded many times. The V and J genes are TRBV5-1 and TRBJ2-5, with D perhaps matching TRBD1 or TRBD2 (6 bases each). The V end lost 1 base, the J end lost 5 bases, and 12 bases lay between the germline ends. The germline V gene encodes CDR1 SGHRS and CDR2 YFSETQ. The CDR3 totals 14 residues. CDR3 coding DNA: TGCGCCAGCAGCTTGCTGGGGGGCTCGGAGACCCAGTACTTC. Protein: CASSLLGGSETQYF.

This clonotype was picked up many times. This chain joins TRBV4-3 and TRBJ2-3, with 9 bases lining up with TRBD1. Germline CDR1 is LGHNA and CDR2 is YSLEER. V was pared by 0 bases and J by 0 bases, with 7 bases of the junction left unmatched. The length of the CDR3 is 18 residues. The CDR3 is CASSQDLLGTGSTDTQYF. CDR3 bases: TGCGCCAGCAGCCAAGATCTATTGGGGACAGGGAGCACAGATACGCAGTATTTT.

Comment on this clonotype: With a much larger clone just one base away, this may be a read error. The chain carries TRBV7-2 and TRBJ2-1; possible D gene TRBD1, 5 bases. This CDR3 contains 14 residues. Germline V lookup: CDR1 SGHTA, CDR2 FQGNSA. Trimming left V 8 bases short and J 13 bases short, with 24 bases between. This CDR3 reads CASGAFGFQETQFF. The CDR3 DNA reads TGTGCCAGCGGGGCTTTCGGATTCCAAGAGACCCAGTTCTTC. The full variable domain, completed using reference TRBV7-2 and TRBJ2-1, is GAGVSQSPSNKVTEKGKDVELRCDPISGHTALYWYRQSLGQGLEFLIYFQGNSAPDKSGLPSDRFSAERTGGSVSTLTIQRTQQEDSAVYLCASGAFGFQETQFFGPGTRLTVL.

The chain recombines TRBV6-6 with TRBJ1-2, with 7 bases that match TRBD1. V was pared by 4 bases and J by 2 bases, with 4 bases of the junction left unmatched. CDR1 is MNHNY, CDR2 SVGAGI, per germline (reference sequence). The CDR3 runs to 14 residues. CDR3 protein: CASSSGRGNYGYTF. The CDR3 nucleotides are TGTGCCAGCAGTTCGGGCAGGGGGAACTATGGCTACACCTTC.

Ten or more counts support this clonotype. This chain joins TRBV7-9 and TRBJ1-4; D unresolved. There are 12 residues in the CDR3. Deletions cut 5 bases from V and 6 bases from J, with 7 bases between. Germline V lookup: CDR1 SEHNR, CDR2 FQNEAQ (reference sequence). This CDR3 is CASSAEYEKLFF. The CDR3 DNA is TGTGCCAGCAGCGCGGAGTATGAAAAACTGTTTTTT.

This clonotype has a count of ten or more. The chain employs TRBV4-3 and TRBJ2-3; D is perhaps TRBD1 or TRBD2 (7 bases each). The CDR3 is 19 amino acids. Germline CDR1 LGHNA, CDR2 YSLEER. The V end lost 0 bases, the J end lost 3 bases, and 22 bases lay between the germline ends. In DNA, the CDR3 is TGCGCCAGCAGCCAAGAAAATGGGAGGGGGCGACTAGTAACAGATACGCAGTATTTT. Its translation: CASSQENGRGRLVTDTQYF.

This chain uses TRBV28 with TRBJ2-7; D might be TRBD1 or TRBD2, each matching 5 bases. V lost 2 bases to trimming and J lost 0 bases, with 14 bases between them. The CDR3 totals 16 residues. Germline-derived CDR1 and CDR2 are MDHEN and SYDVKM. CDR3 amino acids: CASSLRGSRGSYEQYV. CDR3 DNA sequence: TGTGCCAGCAGTTTAAGGGGTTCCCGGGGCTCCTACGAGCAGTACGTC.

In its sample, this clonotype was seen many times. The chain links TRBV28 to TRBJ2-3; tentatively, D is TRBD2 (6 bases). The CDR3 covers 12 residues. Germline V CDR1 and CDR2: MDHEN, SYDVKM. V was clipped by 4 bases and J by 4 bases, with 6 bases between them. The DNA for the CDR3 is TGTGCCAGCAGTTGGGGGGCAGATACGCAGTATTTT. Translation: CASSWGADTQYF.

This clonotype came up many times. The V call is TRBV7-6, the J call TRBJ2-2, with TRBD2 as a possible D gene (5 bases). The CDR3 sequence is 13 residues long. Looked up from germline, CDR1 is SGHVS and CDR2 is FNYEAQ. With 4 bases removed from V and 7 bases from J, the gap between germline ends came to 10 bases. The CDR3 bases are TGTGCCAGCAGCTCCCCCGGGGTCGGGGAGCTGTTTTTT. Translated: CASSSPGVGELFF.

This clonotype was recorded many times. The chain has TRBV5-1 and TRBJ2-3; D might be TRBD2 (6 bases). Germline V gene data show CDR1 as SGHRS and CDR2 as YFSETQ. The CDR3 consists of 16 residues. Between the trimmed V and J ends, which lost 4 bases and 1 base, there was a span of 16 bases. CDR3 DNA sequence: TGCGCCAGCAGCGTACAATCTTCGGGGGGCACAGATACGCAGTATTTT. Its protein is CASSVQSSGGTDTQYF.

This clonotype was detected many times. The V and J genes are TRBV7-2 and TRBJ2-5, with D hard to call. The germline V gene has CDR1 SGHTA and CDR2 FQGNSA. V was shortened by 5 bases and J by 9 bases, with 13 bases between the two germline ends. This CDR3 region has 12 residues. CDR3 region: CASSQSAMAQYF. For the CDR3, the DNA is TGTGCCAGCAGCCAGTCGGCCATGGCCCAGTACTTC.

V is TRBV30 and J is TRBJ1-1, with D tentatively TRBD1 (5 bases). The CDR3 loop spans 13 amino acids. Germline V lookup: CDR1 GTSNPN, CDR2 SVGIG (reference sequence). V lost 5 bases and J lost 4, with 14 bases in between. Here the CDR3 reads CAWSRGAVTEAFF. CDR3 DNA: TGTGCCTGGTCCCGAGGGGCGGTCACTGAAGCTTTCTTT.

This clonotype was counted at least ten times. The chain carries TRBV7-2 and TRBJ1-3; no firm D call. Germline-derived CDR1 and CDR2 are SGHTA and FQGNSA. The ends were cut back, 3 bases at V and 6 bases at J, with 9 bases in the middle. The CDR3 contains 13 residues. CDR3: CASSFEMANTIYF. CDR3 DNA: TGTGCCAGCAGCTTCGAGATGGCAAACACCATATATTTT.

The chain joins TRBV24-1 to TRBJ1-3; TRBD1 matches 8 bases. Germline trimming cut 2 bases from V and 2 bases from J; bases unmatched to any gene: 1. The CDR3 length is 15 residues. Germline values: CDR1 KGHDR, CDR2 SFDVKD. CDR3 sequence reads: CATSDSTGAGNTIYF. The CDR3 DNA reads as TGTGCCACCAGTGATTCGACAGGGGCTGGAAACACCATATATTTT.

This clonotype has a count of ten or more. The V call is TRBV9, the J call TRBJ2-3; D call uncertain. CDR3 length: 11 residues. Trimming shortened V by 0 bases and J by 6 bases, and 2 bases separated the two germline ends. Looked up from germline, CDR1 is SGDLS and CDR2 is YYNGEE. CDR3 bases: TGTGCCAGCAGCGTAGGGGATACGCAGTATTTT. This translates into CASSVGDTQYF.

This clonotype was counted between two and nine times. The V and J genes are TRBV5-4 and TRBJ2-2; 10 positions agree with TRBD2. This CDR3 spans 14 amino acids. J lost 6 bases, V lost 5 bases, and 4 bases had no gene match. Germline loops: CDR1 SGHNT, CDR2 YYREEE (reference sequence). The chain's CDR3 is CASRGTSAAGELFF. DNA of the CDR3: TGTGCCAGCAGGGGGACTAGCGCAGCCGGGGAGCTGTTTTTT. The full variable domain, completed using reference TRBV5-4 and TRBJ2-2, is ETGVTQSPTHLIKTRGQQVTLRCSSQSGHNTVSWYQQALGQGPQFIFQYYREEENGRGNFPPRFSGLQFPNYSSELNVNALELDDSALYLCASRGTSAAGELFFGEGSRLTVL.

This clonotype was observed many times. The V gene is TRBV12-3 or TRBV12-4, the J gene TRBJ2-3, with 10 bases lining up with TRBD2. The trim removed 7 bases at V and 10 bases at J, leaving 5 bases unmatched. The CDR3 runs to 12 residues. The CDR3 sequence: CASNLAGVAQYF. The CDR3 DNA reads TGTGCCAGCAATCTAGCGGGGGTCGCGCAGTATTTT.

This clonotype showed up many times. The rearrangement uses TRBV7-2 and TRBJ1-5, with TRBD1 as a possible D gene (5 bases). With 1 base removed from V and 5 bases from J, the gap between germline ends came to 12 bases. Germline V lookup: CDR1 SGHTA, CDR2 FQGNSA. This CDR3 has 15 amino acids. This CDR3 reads CASSLGSGGDQPQHF. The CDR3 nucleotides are TGTGCCAGCAGCTTAGGTTCGGGGGGGGATCAGCCCCAGCATTTT.

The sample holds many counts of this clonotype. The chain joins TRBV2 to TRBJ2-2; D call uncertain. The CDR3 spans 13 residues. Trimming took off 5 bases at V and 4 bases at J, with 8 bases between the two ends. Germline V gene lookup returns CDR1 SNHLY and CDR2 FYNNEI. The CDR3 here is CASSSPGTGELFF. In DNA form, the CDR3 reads TGTGCCAGCAGTTCCCCCGGCACCGGGGAGCTGTTTTTT.

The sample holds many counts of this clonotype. Written as DNA, the CDR3 is TGTGCCAGCAGTGAAAGGGGCAGACGCTCCTACAATGAGCAGTTCTTC. Protein product: CASSERGRRSYNEQFF. The rearrangement joins TRBV2 to TRBJ2-1; possibly TRBD1 for D (5 bases). This CDR3 has 16 residues. CDR1 SNHLY and CDR2 FYNNEI come from the germline V gene. Trimming took 2 bases from V and 0 from J, leaving 11 bases between them.